This T cell receptor (beta chain) was found in a study of blood T cell repertoires in COVID-19. Study context: Acute-phase and convalescent COVID-19 samples originated in the United States, Italy and Spain. PBMCs, B-cell-depleted T cells, or T cells provided the cDNA or gDNA that made up the material.

In germline, CDR1 is ENHRY, CDR2 SYGVKD. The germline V and J ends were trimmed by 0 bases and 4 bases, with 13 bases remaining between them. CDR3 length equals 15 residues. Per the original data handling: Using reference gene primer amplification, nucleated cell counts were estimated. Here immunoSEQ multiplex PCR was the method, and the copy in TCRdb shows in-frame clones only, minus some. V and J calls and clone size come straight from that table; D and trimming were deduced from the DNA. The top ten clones hold approximately 19% of a sample with tens of thousands of clones, about 81% of them seen once.

Sequencing used peripheral blood. The V call is TRBV10-3, the J call TRBJ2-7, with a tentative D call TRBD1 (6 bases). The source of this sequence is a human donor in a cohort sampled during active COVID-19. The CDR3 is CAISESLWGTYEQYF. In nucleotides, the CDR3 is TGTGCCATCAGTGAGTCCCTATGGGGGACATACGAGCAGTACTTC.